This T cell receptor (beta chain) originates from a study of regulatory T cells in long-lasting Graves disease. In building TCR beta libraries, iRepertoire HTBI primers were used together with Arm-PCR of CDR3 regions. Original analysis: The identification of approximately 62 TRBV and roughly 14 TRBJ segments was made across samples. TCRdb recomputed calls from the multiplex PCR reads with MiXCR, one row per CDR3 protein. These V and J calls derive from TCRdb rather than the authors' analysis. Of about 520,000 distinct CDR3 sequences listed, more than 10% are singletons. Germline V lookup: CDR1 SGHTA, CDR2 FQGTGA. V was clipped by 5 bases and J by 6 bases; unmatched bases: 5. This CDR3 is built from 13 residues. Stated time point: newly diagnosed GD, antithyroid drugs for less than 3 months. Making the TCR library involved RNA that had been extracted from PBMCs. This same sample was also part of a study on T cells in Graves' hyperthyroidism and ophthalmopathy. That publication notes: Diagnosis relied on clinical symptoms, serum thyroxine and TRAb, thyroid ultrasound and orbital computed tomography.

The starting material was peripheral blood mononuclear cells (PBMCs), obtained at new diagnosis, from a patient treated with antithyroid drugs. V usage is TRBV7-3 and J usage is TRBJ2-5; 8 bases map to TRBD1. This receptor was identified in a woman aged 30 to 39 with Graves disease. CDR3 bases: TGTGCCAGCAGCCCGGCAGGGGGCCAGACCCAGTACTTC. It is translated as CASSPAGGQTQYF.